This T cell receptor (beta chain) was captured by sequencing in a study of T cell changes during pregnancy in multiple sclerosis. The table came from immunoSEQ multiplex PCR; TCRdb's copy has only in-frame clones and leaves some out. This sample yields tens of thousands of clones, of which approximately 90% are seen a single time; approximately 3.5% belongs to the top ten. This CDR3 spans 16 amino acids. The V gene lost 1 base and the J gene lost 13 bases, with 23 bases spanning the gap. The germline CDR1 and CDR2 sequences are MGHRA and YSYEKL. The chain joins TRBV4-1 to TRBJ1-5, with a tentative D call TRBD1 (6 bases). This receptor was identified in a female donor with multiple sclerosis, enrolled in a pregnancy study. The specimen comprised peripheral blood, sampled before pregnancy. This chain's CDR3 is CASSQGERTVLSYQHF. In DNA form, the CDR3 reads TGCGCCAGCAGCCAAGGAGAGCGGACAGTTCTGTCTTATCAGCATTTT.